Listed below are T cell receptor beta chains from one sample, sequenced in a study of blood T cell repertoires in COVID-19. TCRdb's copy holds only in-frame clones and misses some; the assay was immunoSEQ multiplex PCR. The top ten hold about 2.5% of the sample, which has under 250,000 clones, around 89% seen once. Sequenced material: peripheral blood. These TCRs come from a man younger than 45 with COVID-19, enrolled during active disease. Each CDR3 is given with its conserved first and last residue. D genes are given only for firm matches. Only some rows state a clone size, as once, few, many or a class for expanded clones.

v_call	j_call	d_call	clone_size	cdr3_nt	cdr3_aa
TRBV6-5	TRBJ2-1	TRBD1	once	TGTGCCAGCAGACGCGACAGGGGTGTTGTCAATGAGCAGTTCTTC	CASRRDRGVVNEQFF
TRBV27	TRBJ1-1	-	few	TGTGCCTCCACGCCGGGGGAGGGGCGTCGAACTGAAGCTTTCTTT	CASTPGEGRRTEAFF
TRBV28	TRBJ2-1	-	once	TGTGCCAGCAGTTATACCGGGAGACGGTACAATGAGCAGTTCTTC	CASSYTGRRYNEQFF
TRBV6-2/TRBV6-3	TRBJ2-7	-	-	TGTGCCAGCAGTTACGATTCCCGGACTCCCTACGAGCAGTACTTC	CASSYDSRTPYEQYF
TRBV11-1	TRBJ2-1	TRBD1	once	TGTGCCAGCAGCCTAGGATTCGACAGGGTCAATGAGCAGTTCTTC	CASSLGFDRVNEQFF
TRBV2	TRBJ2-3	-	-	TGTGCCAGCACTGATTCGTACACCCCCGATACGCAGTATTTT	CASTDSYTPDTQYF
TRBV19	TRBJ1-2	-	-	TGTGCCAGTAGTACCCGGACAGACCTTTGGGGCTACACCTTC	CASSTRTDLWGYTF
TRBV19	TRBJ1-1	TRBD1	-	TGTGCCAGTAGTCCGGGGACAGGGTCGGGAGTTACTGAAGCTTTCTTT	CASSPGTGSGVTEAFF
TRBV9	TRBJ2-7	TRBD2	-	TGTGCCAGCAGCCTCCTGGCGGGAGCTGAGGGCGAGCAGTACTTC	CASSLLAGAEGEQYF
TRBV19	TRBJ2-7	TRBD1	-	TGTGCCAGCCAGTCGTTGGACAGGGGGCGCGAAGGTTACGAGCAGTACTTC	CASQSLDRGREGYEQYF
TRBV7-2	TRBJ1-5	-	once	TGTGCCAGCAGCTTAGATGTAAATCAGCCCCAGCATTTT	CASSLDVNQPQHF
TRBV6-5	TRBJ2-7	-	-	TGTGCCAGCAGTTTCCGGGACACCTCCTACGAGCAGTACTTC	CASSFRDTSYEQYF